This T cell receptor beta chain was identified in a study of cytomegalovirus exposure and HLA in healthy donors. Looking at the study overall: About 200 million T cells yielded 100 million or so unique TCR beta sequences in earlier analysis.

V lost 5 bases and J lost 6; bases outside the gene matches: 4. Germline CDR1 and CDR2: MNHEY and SVGAGI. CDR3 length equals 14 residues. Use of 60 Vbeta and 13 Jbeta primers characterized the PCR. TCRdb keeps only in-frame clones here, not all; method: immunoSEQ multiplex PCR. Its table lists under 90,000 clones. Material: PBMCs. J is TRBJ1-5 and V is TRBV6-5, with 10 bases lining up with TRBD1. The source is a man in his fifties in good health and CMV-seropositive. The CDR3 DNA sequence: TGTGCCAGCAGTCCCCGGACAGGGGGTCAGCCCCAGCATTTT. Its translation is CASSPRTGGQPQHF.